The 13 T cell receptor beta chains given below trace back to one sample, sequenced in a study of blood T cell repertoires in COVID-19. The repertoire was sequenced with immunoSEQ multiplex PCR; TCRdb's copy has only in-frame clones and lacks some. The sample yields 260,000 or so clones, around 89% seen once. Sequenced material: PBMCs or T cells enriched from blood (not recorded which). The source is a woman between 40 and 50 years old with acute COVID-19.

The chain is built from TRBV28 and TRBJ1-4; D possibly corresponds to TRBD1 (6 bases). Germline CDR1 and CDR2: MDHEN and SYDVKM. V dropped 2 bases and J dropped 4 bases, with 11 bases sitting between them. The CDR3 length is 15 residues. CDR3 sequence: CASSLPQGLNEKLFF. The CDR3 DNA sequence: TGTGCCAGCAGTTTACCGCAGGGGCTTAATGAAAAACTGTTTTTT. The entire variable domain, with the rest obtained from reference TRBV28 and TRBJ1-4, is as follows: DVKVTQSSRYLVKRTGEKVFLECVQDMDHENMFWYRQDPGLGLRLIYFSYDVKMKEKGDIPEGYSVSREKKERFSLILESASTNQTSMYLCASSLPQGLNEKLFFGSGTQLSVL.

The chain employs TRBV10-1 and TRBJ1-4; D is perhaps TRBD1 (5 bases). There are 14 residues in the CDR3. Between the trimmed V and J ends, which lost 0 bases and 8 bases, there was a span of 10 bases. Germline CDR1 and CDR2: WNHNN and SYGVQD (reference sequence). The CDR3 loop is CASSESQGSEKLFF. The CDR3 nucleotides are TGCGCCAGCAGTGAGTCGCAGGGCTCAGAAAAACTGTTTTTT.

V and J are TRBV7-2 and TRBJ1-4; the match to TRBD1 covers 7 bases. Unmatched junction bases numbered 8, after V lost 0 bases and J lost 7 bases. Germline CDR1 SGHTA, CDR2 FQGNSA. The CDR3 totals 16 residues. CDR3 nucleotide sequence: TGTGCCAGCAGCTTAGCCCACGGGACAGTAGGTGAAAAACTGTTTTTT. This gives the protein CASSLAHGTVGEKLFF.

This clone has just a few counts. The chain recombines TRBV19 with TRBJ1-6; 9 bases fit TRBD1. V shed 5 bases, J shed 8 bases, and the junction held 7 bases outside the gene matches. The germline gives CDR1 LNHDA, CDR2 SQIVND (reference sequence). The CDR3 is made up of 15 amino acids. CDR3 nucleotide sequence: TGTGCCAGTAGTCCTCAAACAGGGGGCTATTCACCCCTCCACTTT. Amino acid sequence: CASSPQTGGYSPLHF.

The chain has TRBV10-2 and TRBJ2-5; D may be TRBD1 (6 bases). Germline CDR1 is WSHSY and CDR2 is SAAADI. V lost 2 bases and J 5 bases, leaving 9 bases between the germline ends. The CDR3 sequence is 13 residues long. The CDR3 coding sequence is TGCGCCAGCAGTGAGCAGGGGTGGGAGACCCAGTACTTC. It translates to CASSEQGWETQYF.

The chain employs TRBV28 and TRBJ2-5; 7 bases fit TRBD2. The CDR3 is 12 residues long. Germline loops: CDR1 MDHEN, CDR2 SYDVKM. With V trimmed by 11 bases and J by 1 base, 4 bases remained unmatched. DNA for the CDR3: TGTGCCGGATGGACTAGCCAAGAGACCCAGTACTTC. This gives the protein CAGWTSQETQYF.

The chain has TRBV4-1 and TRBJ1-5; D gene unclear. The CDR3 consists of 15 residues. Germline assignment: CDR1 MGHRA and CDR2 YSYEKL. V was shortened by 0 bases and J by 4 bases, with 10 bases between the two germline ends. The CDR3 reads CASSQDETVNQPQHF. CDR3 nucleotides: TGCGCCAGCAGCCAAGATGAAACAGTGAATCAGCCCCAGCATTTT.

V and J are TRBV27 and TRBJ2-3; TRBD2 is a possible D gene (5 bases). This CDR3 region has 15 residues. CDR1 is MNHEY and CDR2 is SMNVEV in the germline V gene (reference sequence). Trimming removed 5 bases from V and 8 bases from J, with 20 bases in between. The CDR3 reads CASSPKRPTLGTQYF. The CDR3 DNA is TGTGCCAGCAGTCCTAAGCGGCCCACTCTTGGTACGCAGTATTTT.

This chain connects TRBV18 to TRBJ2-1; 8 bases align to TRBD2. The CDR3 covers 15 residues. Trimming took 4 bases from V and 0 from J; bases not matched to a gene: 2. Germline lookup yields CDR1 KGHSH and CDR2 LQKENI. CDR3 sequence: CASSQSGSSYNEQFF. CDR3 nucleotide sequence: TGTGCCAGCTCACAAAGCGGGAGCTCCTACAATGAGCAGTTCTTC.

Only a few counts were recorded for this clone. CDR3 DNA: TGTGCCAGCAGTTTACACAGGGTGGGTGGCAATGAGCAGTTCTTC. Its protein product is CASSLHRVGGNEQFF. V usage is TRBV27 and J usage is TRBJ2-1; weak D call: TRBD1 (6 bases). The germline V gene encodes CDR1 MNHEY and CDR2 SMNVEV (reference sequence). V lost 2 bases, J lost 6 bases, and 14 bases lay in between. The CDR3 loop spans 15 amino acids.

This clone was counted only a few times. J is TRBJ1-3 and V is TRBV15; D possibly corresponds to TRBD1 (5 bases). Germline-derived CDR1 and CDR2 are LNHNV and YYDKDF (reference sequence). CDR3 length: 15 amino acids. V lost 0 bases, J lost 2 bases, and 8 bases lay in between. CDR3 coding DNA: TGTGCCACCAGCAGAGATGGGGGGGCTGGAAACACCATATATTTT. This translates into CATSRDGGAGNTIYF.

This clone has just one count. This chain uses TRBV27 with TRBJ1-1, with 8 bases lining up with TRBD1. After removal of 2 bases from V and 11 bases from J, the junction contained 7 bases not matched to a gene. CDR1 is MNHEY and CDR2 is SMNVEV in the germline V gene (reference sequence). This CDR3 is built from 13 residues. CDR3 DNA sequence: TGTGCCAGCAGTTTAGGCAGGGGGCGGGTGGCTTTCTTT. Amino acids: CASSLGRGRVAFF.

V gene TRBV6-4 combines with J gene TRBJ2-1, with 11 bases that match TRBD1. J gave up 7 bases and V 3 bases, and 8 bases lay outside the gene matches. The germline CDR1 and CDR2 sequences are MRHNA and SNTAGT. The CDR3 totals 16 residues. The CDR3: CASSDLGQGAGNEQFF. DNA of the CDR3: TGTGCCAGCAGTGATCTCGGACAGGGGGCTGGTAATGAGCAGTTCTTC.